Each of the 21 T cell receptor beta chains below was sequenced from the same sample in a study of T cell clonotyping in hematopoietic cell transplantation. Time point defined: recipient sample about 28 days before transplant, after cytoreduction. Method: immunoSEQ multiplex PCR; TCRdb's copy keeps in-frame clones and lacks some. The sample shows some 27,000 clones, approximately 81% of them seen only once. The specimen comprised peripheral blood mononuclear cells, sampled before stem cell transplant. Every receptor here comes from a man aged 35-49 years with acute myeloid leukemia. Some clones in this sample may be carry-over from other donors' samples.

This chain links TRBV6-1 with TRBJ1-2; unclear D gene. Germline CDR1 MNHNS, CDR2 SASEGT. The CDR3 consists of 18 residues. Trimming left V 2 bases short and J 11 bases short, with 30 bases between. The CDR3 spells CASSEWVLETVTAKGYTF. Here the CDR3 DNA reads TGTGCCAGCAGTGAATGGGTTCTAGAGACCGTCACGGCGAAGGGTTACACCTTC.

The chain recombines TRBV27 with TRBJ2-1; weak D call: TRBD2 (6 bases). Germline V gene sequence: CDR1 MNHEY, CDR2 SMNVEV (reference sequence). The CDR3 extends over 13 amino acids. Deletions cut 7 bases from V and 7 bases from J, with 14 bases between. CDR3 sequence: CASTVGGRNEQFF. The DNA for the CDR3 is TGTGCCAGCACGGTGGGAGGTCGAAATGAGCAGTTCTTC.

V is TRBV7-3 and J is TRBJ2-1; D is ambiguous. This CDR3 region has 15 residues. CDR1 is SGHTA and CDR2 is FQGTGA in the germline V gene. V gave up 0 bases and J gave up 7 bases, with 13 bases separating them. CDR3 DNA sequence: TGTGCCAGCAGCTTAACGCCCCTAGGCAGTAATGAGCAGTTCTTC. It codes for CASSLTPLGSNEQFF.

The J gene is TRBJ2-1, the V gene TRBV4-3; 11 nucleotides align to TRBD2. This CDR3 region has 16 residues. Per the germline V gene, CDR1 is LGHNA and CDR2 is YSLEER. The trim removed 0 bases at V and 6 bases at J, leaving 4 bases unmatched. The CDR3 protein is CASSQDVTSGSNEQFF. CDR3 nucleotides: TGCGCCAGCAGCCAAGATGTTACTAGCGGGAGCAATGAGCAGTTCTTC.

This clone was detected once. This chain uses TRBV28 with TRBJ2-2, with unresolved D. V shed 2 bases and J shed 0 bases, with 10 bases lying between them. The germline CDR1 and CDR2 sequences are MDHEN and SYDVKM. The CDR3 has 16 amino acids. This CDR3 reads CASSLIRRTNTGELFF. CDR3 bases: TGTGCCAGCAGTTTAATAAGGCGTACGAACACCGGGGAGCTGTTTTTT.

The V gene is TRBV27, the J gene TRBJ2-6, with 9 bases aligning to TRBD1. CDR1 is MNHEY and CDR2 is SMNVEV in the germline V gene (reference sequence). The CDR3 totals 16 residues. V dropped 6 bases and J dropped 0; count of bases not matched to a gene: 3. The CDR3 region has the DNA TGTGCCAGCAGGGGACAGGGCTACTCTGGGGCCAACGTCCTGACTTTC. Translating it yields CASRGQGYSGANVLTF.

This clone was seen more than once but under ten times. The V gene is TRBV6-1, the J gene TRBJ2-3; D is perhaps TRBD1 or TRBD2 (5 bases each). The germline V gene has CDR1 MNHNS and CDR2 SASEGT. V dropped 0 bases and J dropped 3 bases, with 10 bases sitting between them. The CDR3 extends over 15 amino acids. CDR3: CASSEAGVITDTQYF. In DNA, the CDR3 is TGTGCCAGCAGTGAAGCGGGGGTCATTACAGATACGCAGTATTTT.

The table lists this clone with a few counts. The rearrangement links TRBV6-5 to TRBJ1-1; no clear D gene. This CDR3 is 13 amino acids long. V dropped 10 bases and J dropped 4 bases, with 16 bases sitting between them. Germline assignment: CDR1 MNHEY and CDR2 SVGAGI. In DNA, the CDR3 is TGTGCCACCCACCTCCAGAGTTTCACTGAAGCTTTCTTT. Translating gives CATHLQSFTEAFF.

V and J are TRBV30 and TRBJ1-5; D uncertain. The CDR3 has 16 amino acids. V was clipped by 2 bases and J by 2 bases, with 16 bases between them. Germline assignment: CDR1 GTSNPN and CDR2 SVGIG (reference sequence). Here the CDR3 reads CAWSPRRDRGNQPQHF. The CDR3 DNA is TGTGCCTGGAGTCCCCGTAGGGATAGAGGCAATCAGCCCCAGCATTTT.

V is TRBV29-1 and J is TRBJ2-7; perhaps D is TRBD1 or TRBD2 (5 bases each). This CDR3 is built from 12 residues. V was cut by 7 bases and J by 6 bases, with 16 bases left in between. Germline values: CDR1 SQVTM, CDR2 ANQGSEA. The CDR3 protein is CSAGTQYSEQYF. In DNA, the CDR3 is TGCAGCGCCGGGACCCAATACTCCGAGCAGTACTTC.

The chain uses TRBV4-1 and TRBJ2-3; TRBD1 aligns across 7 bases. The CDR3 contains 14 residues. Germline V gives CDR1 MGHRA, CDR2 YSYEKL. After removal of 0 bases from V and 4 bases from J, the junction contained 1 base not matched to a gene. DNA of the CDR3: TGCGCCAGCAGCCAAGACAGGGGGTCAGATACGCAGTATTTT. Amino acid sequence: CASSQDRGSDTQYF.

The rearrangement joins TRBV9 to TRBJ2-3, with a possible D match to TRBD1 (5 bases). The CDR3 length is 13 residues. The V end was cut by 0 bases, the J end by 6 bases, with 8 bases between. Per the germline V gene, CDR1 is SGDLS and CDR2 is YYNGEE. CDR3 protein: CASSVEGADTQYF. The CDR3 DNA is TGTGCCAGCAGCGTAGAAGGGGCTGATACGCAGTATTTT.

This clone was counted only a few times. This chain joins TRBV6-1 and TRBJ1-5; D possibly corresponds to TRBD1 (5 bases). V was clipped by 4 bases and J by 0 bases, with 7 bases between them. The CDR3 runs 14 residues. Germline V CDR1 and CDR2: MNHNS, SASEGT. The CDR3 region is CASSGQYSNQPQHF. CDR3 in DNA: TGTGCCAGCAGTGGACAGTATAGCAATCAGCCCCAGCATTTT.

J is TRBJ2-1 and V is TRBV9; D is possibly TRBD1 or TRBD2 (5 bases each). This CDR3 comprises 14 residues. Per germline, CDR1 SGDLS and CDR2 YYNGEE. V was trimmed by 2 bases and J by 12 bases, leaving 18 bases between them. This chain's CDR3 is CASSVGGLGEMQFF. CDR3 bases: TGTGCCAGCAGCGTTGGCGGCTTGGGGGAGATGCAGTTCTTC.

V gene TRBV5-1 combines with J gene TRBJ1-4, with 7 nucleotides matching TRBD1. CDR1 and CDR2 (germline): SGHRS, YFSETQ. Trimming removed 0 bases from V and 14 bases from J; junction bases left unmatched: 7. The CDR3 is 13 residues long. CDR3 protein: CASSLGSTGWLFF. CDR3 nucleotides: TGCGCCAGCAGCTTGGGGTCGACAGGGTGGCTGTTTTTT.

The chain joins TRBV4-1 to TRBJ2-4; 10 nucleotides align to TRBD2. J lost 0 bases, V lost 5 bases, and 7 bases had no gene match. This CDR3 is built from 17 residues. Germline values: CDR1 MGHRA, CDR2 YSYEKL. CDR3 sequence reads: CASSSLAGGLAKNIQYF. CDR3 coding DNA: TGCGCCAGCAGCTCTTTAGCGGGAGGTTTAGCCAAAAACATTCAGTACTTC.

The chain joins TRBV9 to TRBJ1-5; D not certain. This CDR3 region has 13 residues. V lost 0 bases and J lost 5, with 6 bases in between. The V gene's germline CDR1 is SGDLS and CDR2 YYNGEE. The chain's CDR3 is CASSVAPHQPQHF. In DNA form, the CDR3 reads TGTGCCAGCAGCGTAGCGCCCCATCAGCCCCAGCATTTT.

The chain has TRBV5-6 and TRBJ2-3; tentative D call: TRBD1 (5 bases). Germline CDR1 and CDR2: SGHDT and YYEEEE. V was pared by 5 bases and J by 1 base, with 5 bases between. This CDR3 region has 12 residues. The CDR3 nucleotides are TGTGCCAGCAGAGGGGGCACAGATACGCAGTATTTT. Translating it yields CASRGGTDTQYF.

CDR3 bases: TGTGCCAGCAGCTTAAACACCGGGGAGCTGTTTTTT. This codes for CASSLNTGELFF. The chain recombines TRBV7-6 with TRBJ2-2; D not certain. Per germline, CDR1 SGHVS and CDR2 FNYEAQ. CDR3 length equals 12 residues. V gave up 2 bases and J gave up 2 bases, with 0 bases separating them.

The rearrangement links TRBV5-1 to TRBJ2-6; weak D call: TRBD1 (5 bases). The V and J ends lost 4 bases and 0 bases respectively, with 8 bases between them. The CDR3 is made up of 15 amino acids. Germline CDR1 SGHRS, CDR2 YFSETQ. CDR3 bases: TGCGCCAGCAGCCTTACAGGCTCTGGGGCCAACGTCCTGACTTTC. Protein sequence: CASSLTGSGANVLTF.

In DNA form, the CDR3 reads TGTGCCTGGGGACGCGGGGTATACGAGCAGTACTTC. Its protein is CAWGRGVYEQYF. The chain uses TRBV30 and TRBJ2-7; the D gene is possibly TRBD2 (6 bases). The CDR3 totals 12 residues. Trimming pared 5 bases from V and 4 bases from J, leaving 12 bases between. Germline CDR1 is GTSNPN and CDR2 is SVGIG (reference sequence).